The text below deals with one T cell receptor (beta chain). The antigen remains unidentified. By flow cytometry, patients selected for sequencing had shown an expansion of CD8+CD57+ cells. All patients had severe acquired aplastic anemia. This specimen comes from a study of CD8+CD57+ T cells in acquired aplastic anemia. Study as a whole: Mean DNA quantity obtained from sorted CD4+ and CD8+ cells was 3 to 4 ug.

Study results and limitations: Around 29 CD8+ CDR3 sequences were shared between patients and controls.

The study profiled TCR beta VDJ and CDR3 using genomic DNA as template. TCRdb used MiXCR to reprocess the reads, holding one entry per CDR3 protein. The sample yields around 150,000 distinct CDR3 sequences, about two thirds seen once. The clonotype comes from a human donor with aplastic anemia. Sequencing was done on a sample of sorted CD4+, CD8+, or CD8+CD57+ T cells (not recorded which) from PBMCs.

The CDR3 DNA follows: TGCAGTGCTATCGACAGCGGGCACACTGAAGCTTTCTTT. As protein: CSAIDSGHTEAFF. V gene TRBV20-1 combines with J gene TRBJ1-1; D is possibly TRBD1 (5 bases). V was shortened by 4 bases and J by 3 bases, with 12 bases between the two germline ends. CDR3 size: 13 residues. Looked up from germline, CDR1 is DFQATT and CDR2 is SNEGSKA (reference sequence).